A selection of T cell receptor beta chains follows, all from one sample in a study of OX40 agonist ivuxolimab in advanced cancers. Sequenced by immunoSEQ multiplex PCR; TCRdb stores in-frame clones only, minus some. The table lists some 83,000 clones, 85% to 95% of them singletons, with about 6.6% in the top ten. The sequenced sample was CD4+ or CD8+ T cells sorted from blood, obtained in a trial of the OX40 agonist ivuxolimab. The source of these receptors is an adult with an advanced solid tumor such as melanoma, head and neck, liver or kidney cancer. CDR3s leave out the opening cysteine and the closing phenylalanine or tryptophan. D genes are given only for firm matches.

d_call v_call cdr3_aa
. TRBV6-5 ASSPGDSGANVLT
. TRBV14 ASSPLWGFDYGYT
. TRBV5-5 ASSLGVGYT
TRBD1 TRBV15 ATSSDGTVGYNEQF
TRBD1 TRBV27 ASSSPGTGNEKLF
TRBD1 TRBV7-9 ASSSRRQGRNEKLF
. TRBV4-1 ASSQDRQGNSYEQY
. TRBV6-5 ASSYPQVNTEAF
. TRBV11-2 ASSFTGSQETDTQY
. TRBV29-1 SVVFGNEQF
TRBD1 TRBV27 ASSLRRGLLETQY
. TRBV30 AWTGSGEAF
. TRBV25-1 ASSAHGQGGF
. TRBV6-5 ASSPGGPSYEQY
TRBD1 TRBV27 ASSLFGTGIYEQY
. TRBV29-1 SVERADSSYEQY